Below are 19 T cell receptor beta chains sequenced from a single sample in a study of T cell repertoires in cytomegalovirus infection. TCRdb called the reads again in MiXCR, with one record for every CDR3 protein. Seen here are fewer than 550,000 distinct CDR3 sequences, approximately 15% observed once, and the top ten hold around 25%. Sequenced input: CD8+ T cells from PBMCs. The receptors shown here come from a human donor in good health (CMV status not recorded). Some clones in this sample may be carry-over from other donors' samples.

This clonotype has ten or more counts. This chain links TRBV4-1 with TRBJ1-5; D might be TRBD1 (6 bases). V was trimmed by 1 base and J by 4 bases, leaving 11 bases between them. This CDR3 has 15 residues. Germline CDR1 reads MGHRA; CDR2 reads YSYEKL. The CDR3 sequence is CASSQVQGPNQPQHF. The CDR3 DNA reads as TGCGCCAGCAGCCAAGTACAGGGTCCAAATCAGCCCCAGCATTTT.

This clonotype was picked up many times. This rearrangement joins TRBV29-1 to TRBJ2-7; TRBD2 is a possible D gene (6 bases). Per germline, CDR1 SQVTM and CDR2 ANQGSEA. The V and J ends lost 5 bases and 3 bases respectively, with 17 bases between them. The CDR3 contains 14 residues. The CDR3 bases are TGCAGCGTTCTAGAGGGTCGGGGGATCTACGAGCAGTACTTC. Amino acids: CSVLEGRGIYEQYF.

This clonotype was seen a few times. The chain carries TRBV6-6 and TRBJ2-7, with 7 bases that match TRBD1. Per germline, CDR1 MNHNY and CDR2 SVGAGI (reference sequence). V lost 8 bases and J lost 2; bases outside the gene matches: 12. The CDR3 spans 15 residues. The CDR3 loop reads CASLNRDREAYEQYF. In DNA, the CDR3 is TGTGCCAGCTTAAACCGGGACAGAGAAGCCTACGAGCAGTACTTC.

Many counts were recorded for this clonotype. This sequence joins TRBV11-2 and TRBJ1-5, with D possibly being TRBD1 (6 bases). There are 15 residues in the CDR3. The V end lost 1 base, the J end lost 2 bases, and 9 bases lay between the germline ends. Germline CDR1 is SGHAT and CDR2 is FQNNGV. This CDR3 reads CASSLAGAGNQPQHF. CDR3 nucleotides: TGTGCCAGCAGCTTAGCAGGGGCCGGCAATCAGCCCCAGCATTTT.

This chain joins TRBV27 and TRBJ1-2; 8 nucleotides agree with TRBD1. V was pared by 5 bases and J by 4 bases, with 12 bases of the junction left unmatched. From germline, CDR1 is MNHEY and CDR2 SMNVEV (reference sequence). The CDR3 loop spans 16 amino acids. CDR3 in DNA: TGTGCCAGCAGTCCGCGGACAGGGCGCGCCCTCTATGGCTACACCTTC. Its protein is CASSPRTGRALYGYTF.

This chain connects TRBV14 to TRBJ1-2; 7 bases fit TRBD1. In germline, CDR1 is SGHDN, CDR2 FVKESK. There are 17 residues in the CDR3. V gave up 1 base and J gave up 3 bases; unmatched junction bases: 11. CDR3 protein: CASSQGRTDRADYGYTF. As DNA, the CDR3 is TGTGCCAGCAGCCAAGGTCGTACAGACAGGGCTGACTATGGCTACACCTTC.

There are many counts of this clonotype. The chain has TRBV4-1 and TRBJ2-1, with D unclear. The CDR3 extends over 19 amino acids. The germline V gene has CDR1 MGHRA and CDR2 YSYEKL. Trimming shortened V by 0 bases and J by 3 bases, and 21 bases separated the two germline ends. The CDR3 DNA reads as TGCGCCAGCAGCCAAGAAGGGCCCGGACCATTTGAAGTCTACAATGAGCAGTTCTTC. Protein product: CASSQEGPGPFEVYNEQFF.

This clonotype was seen more than once but under ten times. This rearrangement joins TRBV7-7 to TRBJ2-2; D is ambiguous. This CDR3 region has 14 residues. The V gene lost 4 bases and the J gene lost 6 bases, with 12 bases spanning the gap. CDR1 and CDR2 from the germline V gene are SSHAT and FNYEAQ (reference sequence). The CDR3 bases are TGTGCCAGCAGCTCGCCGGACGCGGCCGGGGAGCTGTTTTTT. It encodes CASSSPDAAGELFF.

This clonotype showed up just a few times. The J gene is TRBJ1-1, the V gene TRBV7-9, with a weak D call TRBD1 (5 bases). Germline V gene lookup returns CDR1 SEHNR and CDR2 FQNEAQ (reference sequence). The CDR3 has 17 residues. The V gene lost 1 base and the J gene lost 2 bases, with 17 bases spanning the gap. CDR3: CASSLGSRVRENTEAFF. CDR3 DNA: TGTGCCAGCAGCTTAGGATCTCGGGTCAGGGAAAACACTGAAGCTTTCTTT.

This clonotype was seen once. CDR3 sequence reads: CASSTDSPYEQYF. Here the CDR3 DNA reads TGTGCCAGCAGCACAGACAGTCCCTACGAGCAGTACTTC. V is TRBV27 and J is TRBJ2-7, with D possibly matching TRBD1 (5 bases). From germline, CDR1 is MNHEY and CDR2 SMNVEV (reference sequence). The CDR3 totals 13 residues. Trimming left V 6 bases short and J 2 bases short, with 11 bases between.

This clonotype was counted ten times or more. The chain recombines TRBV5-4 with TRBJ2-1; 14 bases match TRBD2. V lost 7 bases and J lost 0; bases outside the gene matches: 9. The CDR3 loop spans 18 amino acids. Germline V gene data show CDR1 as SGHNT and CDR2 as YYREEE (reference sequence). CDR3 loop: CASRTGLAGESSYNEQFF. The CDR3 nucleotides are TGTGCCAGCCGAACGGGACTAGCGGGAGAGAGCTCCTACAATGAGCAGTTCTTC.

The rearrangement uses TRBV4-1 and TRBJ1-5; TRBD1 is a possible D gene (6 bases). With 0 bases removed from V and 0 bases from J, the gap between germline ends came to 15 bases. The CDR3 is 18 amino acids. Germline values: CDR1 MGHRA, CDR2 YSYEKL. The CDR3 DNA reads as TGCGCCAGCAGCCAAGATATGGACAGCTCGAATAGCAATCAGCCCCAGCATTTT. Translating it yields CASSQDMDSSNSNQPQHF.

This clonotype was seen a few times. This chain links TRBV27 with TRBJ2-7, with TRBD1 as a possible D gene (5 bases). CDR1 and CDR2 (germline): MNHEY, SMNVEV (reference sequence). The CDR3 totals 13 residues. Between the trimmed V and J ends, which lost 6 bases and 3 bases, there was a span of 12 bases. The CDR3 nucleotides are TGTGCCAGCAGCTTACAGGTATACTACGAGCAGTACTTC. Amino acid sequence: CASSLQVYYEQYF.

This clonotype was observed a handful of times. The genes are TRBV27 and TRBJ1-1; a weak D match, TRBD1 (5 bases). Trimming removed 2 bases at V and 1 base at J, with 14 bases between. The CDR3 contains 16 residues. Germline-derived CDR1 and CDR2 are MNHEY and SMNVEV (reference sequence). The CDR3 coding sequence is TGTGCCAGCAGTTTACCCGGGCGTCAGGGGAACACTGAAGCTTTCTTT. This translates into CASSLPGRQGNTEAFF.

This chain connects TRBV20-1 to TRBJ1-2; D is possibly TRBD1 (6 bases). V was clipped by 1 base and J by 4 bases, with 13 bases between them. The CDR3 extends over 14 amino acids. Germline V lookup: CDR1 DFQATT, CDR2 SNEGSKA (reference sequence). This CDR3 is CSARGGQGTYGYTF. In DNA form, the CDR3 reads TGCAGTGCTAGAGGAGGGCAGGGGACCTATGGCTACACCTTC.

Here the CDR3 reads CAWSDGDRGNSPLHF. CDR3 nucleotides: TGTGCCTGGAGTGATGGGGACAGGGGAAACTCACCCCTCCACTTT. The V and J genes are TRBV30 and TRBJ1-6; 10 nucleotides align to TRBD1. With 1 base clipped from V and 10 bases from J, the junction kept 7 bases outside the gene matches. CDR1 and CDR2 (germline): GTSNPN, SVGIG (reference sequence). The CDR3 extends over 15 amino acids.

This CDR3 is CASSLELAISYEQYF. As DNA, the CDR3 is TGTGCCAGCAGCTTGGAACTAGCGATCTCCTACGAGCAGTACTTC. The chain carries TRBV5-5 and TRBJ2-7; TRBD2 matches at 7 bases. J gave up 0 bases and V 0 bases, and 3 bases lay outside the gene matches. The CDR3 has 15 amino acids. Germline CDR1 is SGHKS and CDR2 is YYEKEE (reference sequence). Variable domain in full (rest from reference TRBV5-5 and TRBJ2-7): DAGVTQSPTHLIKTRGQQVTLRCSPISGHKSVSWYQQVLGQGPQFIFQYYEKEERGRGNFPDRFSARQFPNYSSELNVNALLLGDSALYLCASSLELAISYEQYFGPGTRLTVT.

This clonotype was counted at least ten times. This chain connects TRBV11-2 to TRBJ1-2, with D maybe TRBD1 (5 bases). Trimming took 0 bases from V and 8 from J, leaving 16 bases between them. CDR3 length: 15 amino acids. Germline CDR1 is SGHAT and CDR2 is FQNNGV. The CDR3 is CASSLDPGTAVGYTF. The DNA for the CDR3 is TGTGCCAGCAGCTTAGACCCCGGGACTGCCGTCGGCTACACCTTC.

This clonotype showed up many times. The V call is TRBV7-2, the J call TRBJ2-1; 11 bases match TRBD2. Germline-derived CDR1 and CDR2 are SGHTA and FQGNSA. The J segment lost 0 bases and the V segment lost 5 bases, leaving 9 bases of the junction unmatched. The length of the CDR3 is 18 residues. The CDR3 spells CASSRRTSGPSSYNEQFF. The CDR3 DNA reads as TGTGCCAGCAGCCGCCGGACTAGCGGGCCAAGCTCCTACAATGAGCAGTTCTTC.